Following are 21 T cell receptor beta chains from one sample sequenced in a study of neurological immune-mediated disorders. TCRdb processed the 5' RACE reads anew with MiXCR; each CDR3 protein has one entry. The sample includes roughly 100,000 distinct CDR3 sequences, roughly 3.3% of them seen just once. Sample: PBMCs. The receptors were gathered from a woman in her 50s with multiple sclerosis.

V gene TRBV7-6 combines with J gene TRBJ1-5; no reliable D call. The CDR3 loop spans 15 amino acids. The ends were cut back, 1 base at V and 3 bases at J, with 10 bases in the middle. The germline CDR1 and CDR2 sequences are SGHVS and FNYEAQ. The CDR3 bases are TGTGCCAGCAGCTTAGACATCCAGCCCAATCAGCCCCAGCATTTT. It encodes CASSLDIQPNQPQHF.

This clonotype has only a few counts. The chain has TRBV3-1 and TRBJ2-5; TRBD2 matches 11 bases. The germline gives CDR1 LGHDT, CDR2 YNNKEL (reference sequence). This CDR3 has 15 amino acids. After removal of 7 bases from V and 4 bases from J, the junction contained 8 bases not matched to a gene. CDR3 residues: CASKYSGGAGETQYF. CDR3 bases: TGTGCCAGCAAGTATAGCGGGGGGGCCGGAGAGACCCAGTACTTC.

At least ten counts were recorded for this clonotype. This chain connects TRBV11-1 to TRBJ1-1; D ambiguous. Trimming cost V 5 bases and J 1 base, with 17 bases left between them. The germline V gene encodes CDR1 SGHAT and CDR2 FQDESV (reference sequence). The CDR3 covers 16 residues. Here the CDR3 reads CASSRYTFPGNTEAFF. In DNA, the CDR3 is TGTGCCAGCAGCCGTTACACCTTCCCGGGGAACACTGAAGCTTTCTTT.

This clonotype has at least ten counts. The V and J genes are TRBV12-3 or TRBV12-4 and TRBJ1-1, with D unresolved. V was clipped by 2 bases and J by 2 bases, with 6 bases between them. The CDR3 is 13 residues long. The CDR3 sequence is CASSLMRNTEAFF. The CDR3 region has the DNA TGTGCCAGCAGTTTAATGAGAAACACTGAAGCTTTCTTT.

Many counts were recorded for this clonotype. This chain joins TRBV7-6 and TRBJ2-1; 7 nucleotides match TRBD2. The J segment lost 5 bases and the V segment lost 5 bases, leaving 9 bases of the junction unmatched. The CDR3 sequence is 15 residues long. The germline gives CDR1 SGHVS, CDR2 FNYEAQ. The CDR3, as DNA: TGTGCCAGCAGCCGAAATCGGGGGAGGGACAATGAGCAGTTCTTC. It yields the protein CASSRNRGRDNEQFF.

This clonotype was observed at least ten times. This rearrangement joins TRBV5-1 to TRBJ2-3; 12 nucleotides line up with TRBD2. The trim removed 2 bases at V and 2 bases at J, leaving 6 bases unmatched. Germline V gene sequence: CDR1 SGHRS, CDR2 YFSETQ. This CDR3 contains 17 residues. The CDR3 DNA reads TGCGCCAGCAGCTTCATAGGACTAGCGGGGAACACAGATACGCAGTATTTT. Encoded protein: CASSFIGLAGNTDTQYF. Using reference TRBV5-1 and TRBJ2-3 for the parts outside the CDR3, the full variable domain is KAGVTQTPRYLIKTRGQQVTLSCSPISGHRSVSWYQQTPGQGLQFLFEYFSETQRNKGNFPGRFSGRQFSNSRSEMNVSTLELGDSALYLCASSFIGLAGNTDTQYFGPGTRLTVL.

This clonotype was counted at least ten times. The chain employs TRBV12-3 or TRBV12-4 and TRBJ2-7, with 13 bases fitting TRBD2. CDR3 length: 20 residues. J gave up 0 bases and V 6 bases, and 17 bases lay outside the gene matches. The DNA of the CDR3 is TGTGCCAGCAGGGGAAGAGGGGAGGGACTAGCGGGGCTGATCTCCTACGAGCAGTACTTC. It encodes CASRGRGEGLAGLISYEQYF.

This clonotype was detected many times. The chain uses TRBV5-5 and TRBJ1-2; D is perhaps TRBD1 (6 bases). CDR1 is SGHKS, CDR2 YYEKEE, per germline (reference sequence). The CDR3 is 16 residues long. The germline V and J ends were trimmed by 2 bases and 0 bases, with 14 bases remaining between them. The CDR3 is CASSFGRTDANYGYTF. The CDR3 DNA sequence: TGTGCCAGCAGCTTTGGCCGGACAGACGCTAACTATGGCTACACCTTC.

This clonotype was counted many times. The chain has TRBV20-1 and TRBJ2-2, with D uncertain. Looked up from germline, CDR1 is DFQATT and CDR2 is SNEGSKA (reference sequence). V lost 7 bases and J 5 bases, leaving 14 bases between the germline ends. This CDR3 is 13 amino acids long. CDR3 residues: CSVPKAQTGELFF. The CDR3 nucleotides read TGCAGTGTACCCAAGGCGCAAACCGGGGAGCTGTTTTTT.

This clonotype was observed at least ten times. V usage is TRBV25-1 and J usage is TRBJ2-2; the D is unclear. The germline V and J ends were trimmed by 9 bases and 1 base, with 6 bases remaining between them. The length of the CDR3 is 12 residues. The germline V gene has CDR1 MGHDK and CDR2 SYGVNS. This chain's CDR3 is CASHRNTGELFF. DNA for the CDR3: TGTGCCAGTCACAGGAACACCGGGGAGCTGTTTTTT.

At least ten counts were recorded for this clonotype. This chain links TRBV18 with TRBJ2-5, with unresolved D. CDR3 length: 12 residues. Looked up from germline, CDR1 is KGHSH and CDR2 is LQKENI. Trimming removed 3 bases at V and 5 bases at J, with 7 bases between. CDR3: CASSPSRETQYF. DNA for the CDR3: TGTGCCAGCTCACCTTCTCGGGAGACCCAGTACTTC.

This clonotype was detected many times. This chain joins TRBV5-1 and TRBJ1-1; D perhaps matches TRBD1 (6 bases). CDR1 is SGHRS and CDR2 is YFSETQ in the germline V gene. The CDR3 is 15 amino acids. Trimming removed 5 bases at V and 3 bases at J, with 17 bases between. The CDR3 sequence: CASRPPSTGHTEAFF. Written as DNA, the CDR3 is TGCGCCAGCAGGCCCCCCTCGACAGGTCACACTGAAGCTTTCTTT.

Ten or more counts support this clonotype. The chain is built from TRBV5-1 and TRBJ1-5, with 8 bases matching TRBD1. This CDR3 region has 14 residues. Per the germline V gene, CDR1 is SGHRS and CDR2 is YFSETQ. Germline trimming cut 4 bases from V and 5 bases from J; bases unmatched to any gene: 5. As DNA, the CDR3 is TGCGCCAGCAGCCAGGGGGCGAAGGATCAGCCCCAGCATTTT. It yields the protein CASSQGAKDQPQHF.

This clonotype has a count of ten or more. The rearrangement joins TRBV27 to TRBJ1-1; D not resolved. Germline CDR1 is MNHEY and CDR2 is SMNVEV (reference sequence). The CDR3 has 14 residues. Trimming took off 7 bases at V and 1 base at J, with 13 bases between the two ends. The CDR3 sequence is CASNPRPENTEAFF. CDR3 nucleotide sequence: TGTGCCAGCAATCCGCGGCCTGAGAACACTGAAGCTTTCTTT.

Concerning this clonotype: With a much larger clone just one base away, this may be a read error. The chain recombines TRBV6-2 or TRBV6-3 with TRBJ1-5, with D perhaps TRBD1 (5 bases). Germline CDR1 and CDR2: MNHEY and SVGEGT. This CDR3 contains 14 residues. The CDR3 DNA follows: TGTGCCAGCAGTACCGGACAAACCAATCAGCACCAGCATTTT. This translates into CASSTGQTNQHQHF.

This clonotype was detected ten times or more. DNA of the CDR3: TGCAGTGCTACGGACACTAGCGGGGGAAGCGAGCAGTACTTC. Translating gives CSATDTSGGSEQYF. The chain is built from TRBV20-1 and TRBJ2-7, with 11 bases that match TRBD2. The CDR3 consists of 14 residues. With 4 bases clipped from V and 6 bases from J, the junction kept 8 bases outside the gene matches. CDR1 and CDR2 from the germline V gene are DFQATT and SNEGSKA (reference sequence).

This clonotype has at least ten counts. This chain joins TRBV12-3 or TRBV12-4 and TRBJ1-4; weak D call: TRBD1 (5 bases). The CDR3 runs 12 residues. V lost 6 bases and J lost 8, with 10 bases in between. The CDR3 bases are TGTGCCAGCAGGGGGCTCGGGGAAAAACTGTTTTTT. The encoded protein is CASRGLGEKLFF.

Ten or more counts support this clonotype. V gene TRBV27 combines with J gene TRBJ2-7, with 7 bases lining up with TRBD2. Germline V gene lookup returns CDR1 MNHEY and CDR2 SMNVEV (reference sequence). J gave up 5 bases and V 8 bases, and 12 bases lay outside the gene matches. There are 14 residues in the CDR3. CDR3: CASRPGLAENEQYF. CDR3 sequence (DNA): TGTGCCAGCCGACCGGGCCTAGCGGAGAACGAGCAGTACTTC.

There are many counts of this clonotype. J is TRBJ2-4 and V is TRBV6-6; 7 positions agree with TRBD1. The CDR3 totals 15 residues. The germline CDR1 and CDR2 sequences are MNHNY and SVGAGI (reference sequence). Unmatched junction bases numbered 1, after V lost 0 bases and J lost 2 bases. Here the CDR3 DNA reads TGTGCCAGCAGTTACTCACAGGGGTCCAAAAACATTCAGTACTTC. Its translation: CASSYSQGSKNIQYF.

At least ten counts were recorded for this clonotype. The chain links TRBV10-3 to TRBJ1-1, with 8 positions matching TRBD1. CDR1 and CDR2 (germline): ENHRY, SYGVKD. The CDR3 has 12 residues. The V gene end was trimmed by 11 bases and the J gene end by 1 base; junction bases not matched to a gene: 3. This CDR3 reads CAAGQGNTEAFF. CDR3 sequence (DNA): TGTGCCGCCGGACAGGGGAACACTGAAGCTTTCTTT.

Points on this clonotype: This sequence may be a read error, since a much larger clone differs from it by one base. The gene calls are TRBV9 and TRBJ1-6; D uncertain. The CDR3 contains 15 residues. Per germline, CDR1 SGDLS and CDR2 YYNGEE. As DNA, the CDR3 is TGTGCCAGCAGCGTGAATCAGAGAAATAATTCACCCCTCAACTTT. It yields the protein CASSVNQRNNSPLNF.